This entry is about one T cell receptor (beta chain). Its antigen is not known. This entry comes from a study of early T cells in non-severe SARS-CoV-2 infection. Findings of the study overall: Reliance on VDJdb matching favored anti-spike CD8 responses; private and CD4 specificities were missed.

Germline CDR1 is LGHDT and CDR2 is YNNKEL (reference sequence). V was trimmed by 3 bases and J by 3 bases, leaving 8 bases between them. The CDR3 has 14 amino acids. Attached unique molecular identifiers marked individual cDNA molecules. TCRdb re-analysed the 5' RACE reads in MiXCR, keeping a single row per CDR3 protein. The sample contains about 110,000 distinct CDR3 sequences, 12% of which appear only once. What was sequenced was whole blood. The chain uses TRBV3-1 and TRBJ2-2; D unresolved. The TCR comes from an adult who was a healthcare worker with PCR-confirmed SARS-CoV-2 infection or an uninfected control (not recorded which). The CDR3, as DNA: TGTGCCAGCAGCCAGAGAGGTGACACCGGGGAGCTGTTTTTT. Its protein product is CASSQRGDTGELFF.